The entry that follows covers one T cell receptor (beta chain) sequence. Its target antigen remains unknown. No clone much larger than this one lies a single base away; base qualities are absent. This entry comes from a study of a mutant IDH1 vaccine in newly diagnosed glioma (dated by TCRdb to about 2021). Background for the entire study: Of the roughly 33 treated patients, 62.5% were male and around 40% were female, and a mean age of approximately 40 years was recorded. Before enrollment, most patients had been given radiochemotherapy with temozolomide as standard therapy, while the rest had received either radiotherapy alone or temozolomide alone. Six visits were used for peripheral blood collection: V03 (baseline), V05, V07, V10, V12 and V13. For exploratory analyses, approximately 23 treated patients had longitudinal TCRB deep sequencing done wherever samples were available.

Overall study outcomes, separate from this receptor: It was noted by the authors that analyses of patient blood samples could not be reproduced owing to sample limitations. Pseudoprogression seemed to be unrelated to changes in the top peripheral T cell clonotypes found by TCRB sequencing. Availability determined which PBMC samples were chosen for TCRB deep sequencing. Immune responses induced by the vaccine were seen in 93.3% of patients across multiple MHC alleles.

The intended sense of this specimen's time point label: baseline, week 1 (first vaccination visit). The treatment or condition label, as the study defines it: pre-vaccination baseline after standard-of-care therapy. Newly diagnosed WHO grade 3 or 4 IDH1-mutant astrocytomas showing loss of nuclear ATRX were present in the donors. The samples were drawn from NOA16, a multicentre, single-arm, open-label phase I trial in Germany that tested a mutant IDH1 peptide vaccine in humans for the first time. Blood drawn at visit V03 was used as the baseline sample for immunogenicity testing. Genomic DNA for TCRB sequencing was extracted from EDTA blood using the DNeasy Blood and Tissue Kit. V drops 5 bases and J drops 1 base, leaving 14 bases in between. Per the germline V gene, MDHEN is the CDR1 and SYDVKM is the CDR2. The CDR3 measures 15 amino acids from cysteine to phenylalanine. Solely the CDR3 DNA is kept, with 45 bases framed from the first base.

Libraries were made using the immunoSEQ multiplex PCR assay. Following the manufacturer's protocol, the hsTCRB Kit was used to amplify rearranged TCR beta chain sequences. TCRB libraries were sequenced on an Illumina MiSeq. The authors processed their data as follows. The proprietary platform of the kit vendor was used for demultiplexing, trimming and gene mapping. TCRdb provides this immuneACCESS table in a form limited to in-frame rearrangements. Some clones are lacking; in checked studies, under half of them reflect an unresolved V gene, and why the rest are absent is not known. Clone size and the V and J calls come from that table; the DNA yielded D and trimming. The table for this sample lists tens of thousands of clones; 83% of them were counted only once. The top ten hold roughly 6.8% of the sample.

The rearrangement combines TRBV28 with TRBJ1-1; the D gene is perhaps TRBD1, on 5 matching bases. This receptor was identified in a woman aged 50 to 60 with glioma. The source was PBMCs, collected from a glioma patient treated with radiotherapy, temozolomide or both. The DNA sequence follows: TGTGCCAGCAGTGGGGGGGGACCGCCGAACACTGAAGCTTTCTTT. Protein translation: CASSGGGPPNTEAFF.